The entry below gives a single T cell receptor (beta chain) sequence along with its context. The V and J ends lost 5 bases and 11 bases respectively, with 21 bases between them. The CDR3 is 13 amino acids. Per the germline V gene, CDR1 is GTSNPN and CDR2 is SVGIG (reference sequence). Tens of thousands of T cell genomes (around 200 ng DNA) went into each sorted-subset replicate. Per the original data handling: Filtering differed since immunoSEQ provided only junctions, with no quality scores. The assay was immunoSEQ multiplex PCR, and TCRdb's table has in-frame clones only and misses some. Clonal size and the V and J genes are those of that table, whereas D and trimming came from the DNA. Here the sample spans some 2,000,000 clones, nearly 97% being singletons. This sample stems from a study of shared clonotypes between healthy human individuals. Study summary: Donors had three CD4 naive, three CD4 memory, two CD8 naive and one CD8 memory plate apiece.

This sequence was found in a man aged 18 to 29 in good health. The sequencing sample was made of naive CD4+ T cells sorted from blood. Noted subset: CD45RA+ positively selected. This chain uses TRBV30 with TRBJ1-1, with a possible D match to TRBD1 (5 bases). The CDR3 spells CAWSLGLGGRAFF. In DNA, the CDR3 is TGTGCCTGGTCCCTAGGGCTGGGGGGTCGGGCTTTCTTT.